The 16 T cell receptor beta chains listed next were all sequenced from one sample in a study of PD-L1 blockade in urothelial cancer. TCRdb's table, derived via immunoSEQ multiplex PCR, lists solely in-frame clones and lacks some. The sample records tens of thousands of clones, 87% being singletons. This sample's time point: pretreatment peripheral blood. The source was PBMCs, collected around atezolizumab (anti-PD-L1) treatment. These receptors came from a woman aged 55-69 years with urothelial cancer.

The chain recombines TRBV4-3 with TRBJ2-1; the match to TRBD2 covers 7 bases. The length of the CDR3 is 18 residues. Germline loops: CDR1 LGHNA, CDR2 YSLEER. The J segment lost 5 bases and the V segment lost 0 bases, leaving 13 bases of the junction unmatched. The chain's CDR3 is CASSQEGGLAEYDNEQFF. CDR3 DNA: TGCGCCAGCAGCCAAGAGGGTGGGCTAGCGGAATATGACAATGAGCAGTTCTTC.

The rearrangement uses TRBV7-9 and TRBJ1-1; 9 bases map to TRBD1. J lost 3 bases, V lost 4 bases, and 6 bases had no gene match. The germline gives CDR1 SEHNR, CDR2 FQNEAQ (reference sequence). CDR3 length: 15 residues. DNA of the CDR3: TGTGCCAGCAGCTCTTACCGGGACAGGGACACTGAAGCTTTCTTT. It encodes CASSSYRDRDTEAFF. Drawing the rest from reference TRBV7-9 and TRBJ1-1, the complete variable domain is DTGVSQNPRHKITKRGQNVTFRCDPISEHNRLYWYRQTLGQGPEFLTYFQNEAQLEKSRLLSDRFSAERPKGSFSTLEIQRTEQGDSAMYLCASSSYRDRDTEAFFGQGTRLTVV.

The chain employs TRBV5-1 and TRBJ1-3, with 7 bases fitting TRBD1. V shed 4 bases and J 8 bases; nucleotides not matched to a gene: 12. Germline-derived CDR1 and CDR2 are SGHRS and YFSETQ. The CDR3 sequence is 15 residues long. CDR3 DNA sequence: TGCGCCAGCAGCGCCAGCAATCCAGGGGGAGACACCATATATTTT. Translation gives CASSASNPGGDTIYF. Complete variable domain (other parts from reference TRBV5-1 and TRBJ1-3): KAGVTQTPRYLIKTRGQQVTLSCSPISGHRSVSWYQQTPGQGLQFLFEYFSETQRNKGNFPGRFSGRQFSNSRSEMNVSTLELGDSALYLCASSASNPGGDTIYFGEGSWLTVV.

The V call is TRBV7-9, the J call TRBJ2-7, with 8 bases matching TRBD1. CDR1 is SEHNR, CDR2 FQNEAQ, per germline (reference sequence). CDR3 length equals 13 residues. After removal of 10 bases from V and 0 bases from J, the junction contained 5 bases not matched to a gene. The CDR3 loop reads CATRTGSSYEQYF. In DNA form, the CDR3 reads TGTGCCACCCGGACAGGGAGCTCCTACGAGCAGTACTTC. The complete variable domain, with remaining parts taken from reference TRBV7-9 and TRBJ2-7, reads DTGVSQNPRHKITKRGQNVTFRCDPISEHNRLYWYRQTLGQGPEFLTYFQNEAQLEKSRLLSDRFSAERPKGSFSTLEIQRTEQGDSAMYLCATRTGSSYEQYFGPGTRLTVT.

The chain carries TRBV12-5 and TRBJ2-5; unclear D gene. The ends were cut back, 2 bases at V and 7 bases at J, with 11 bases in the middle. The CDR3 covers 13 residues. Germline lookup yields CDR1 LGHNT and CDR2 FRNRAP. The CDR3: CASGLTPPGTQYF. Written as DNA, the CDR3 is TGTGCTAGTGGTTTGACCCCCCCGGGGACCCAGTACTTC.

The rearrangement uses TRBV5-1 and TRBJ2-1; no clear D. The CDR3 spans 11 residues. Germline V lookup: CDR1 SGHRS, CDR2 YFSETQ. Trimming stripped 2 bases from V and 5 bases from J, with 2 bases between. The chain's CDR3 is CASSFDNEQFF. CDR3 bases: TGCGCCAGCAGCTTCGACAATGAGCAGTTCTTC. Variable domain in full (rest from reference TRBV5-1 and TRBJ2-1): KAGVTQTPRYLIKTRGQQVTLSCSPISGHRSVSWYQQTPGQGLQFLFEYFSETQRNKGNFPGRFSGRQFSNSRSEMNVSTLELGDSALYLCASSFDNEQFFGPGTRLTVL.

There are a few counts of this clone. The genes are TRBV6-6 and TRBJ2-7, with 7 bases fitting TRBD1. The CDR3 consists of 15 residues. Germline-derived CDR1 and CDR2 are MNHNY and SVGAGI (reference sequence). V dropped 5 bases and J dropped 0; count of bases not matched to a gene: 7. The CDR3 DNA follows: TGTGCCAGCAGTCCGACAGGGATCGGCTCCTACGAGCAGTACTTC. Its translation is CASSPTGIGSYEQYF.

This clone was recorded once. This chain joins TRBV20-1 and TRBJ2-4, with 8 nucleotides matching TRBD2. Unmatched junction bases numbered 5, after V lost 5 bases and J lost 14 bases. CDR3 length: 10 amino acids. CDR1 and CDR2 (germline): DFQATT, SNEGSKA (reference sequence). CDR3 in DNA: TGCAGTGCTGCCGGGGGGGGAAAGTACTTC. It codes for CSAAGGGKYF.

This CDR3 is CASSPLGDSYEQYF. The CDR3, as DNA: TGTGCCAGCAGTCCCCTTGGAGACTCCTACGAGCAGTACTTC. V gene TRBV7-9 combines with J gene TRBJ2-7; D unresolved. The germline gives CDR1 SEHNR, CDR2 FQNEAQ (reference sequence). The CDR3 runs 14 residues. The ends were cut back, 6 bases at V and 0 bases at J, with 12 bases in the middle.

J is TRBJ2-7 and V is TRBV9; TRBD1 matches 9 bases. The CDR3 runs 15 residues. The junction had 9 bases not matched to a gene; V was cut back by 4 bases and J by 4 bases. Germline lookup yields CDR1 SGDLS and CDR2 YYNGEE. The DNA for the CDR3 is TGTGCCAGCAGCCCTGAAGGGACAGGGATGTACGAGCAGTACTTC. This encodes CASSPEGTGMYEQYF.

The CDR3 is CASSLDRGEAFF. The CDR3 nucleotides read TGCGCCAGCAGCTTGGACAGGGGGGAAGCTTTCTTT. J is TRBJ1-1 and V is TRBV5-1, with TRBD1 matching 8 bases. With 0 bases clipped from V and 8 bases from J, the junction kept 0 bases outside the gene matches. The CDR3 totals 12 residues. Per the germline V gene, CDR1 is SGHRS and CDR2 is YFSETQ.

This chain connects TRBV6-1 to TRBJ2-2; D is uncertain. Per germline, CDR1 MNHNS and CDR2 SASEGT. The CDR3 consists of 12 residues. The ends were cut back, 11 bases at V and 6 bases at J, with 13 bases in the middle. The CDR3 DNA is TGTGCCGCCTCAGGTTGGGCCGGGGAGCTGTTTTTT. This translates into CAASGWAGELFF.

This clone has a handful of counts. Other nucleotide sequences in the sample specify the same CDR3. The rearrangement uses TRBV5-1 and TRBJ2-5, with TRBD1 identical over 9 bases. Germline-derived CDR1 and CDR2 are SGHRS and YFSETQ. V dropped 1 base and J dropped 4; count of bases not matched to a gene: 2. This CDR3 is 14 amino acids long. The CDR3 is CASSLTGGRETQYF. As DNA, the CDR3 is TGCGCCAGCAGCTTGACAGGGGGCCGAGAGACCCAGTACTTC.

The rearrangement links TRBV9 to TRBJ1-2; D remains unclear. V shed 6 bases and J shed 4 bases, with 13 bases lying between them. The germline CDR1 and CDR2 sequences are SGDLS and YYNGEE. The CDR3 length is 13 residues. In DNA form, the CDR3 reads TGTGCCAGCAACTCAGAGACTATCTATGGCTACACCTTC. Residues: CASNSETIYGYTF.

The table lists this clone with many counts. The chain combines TRBV4-2 with TRBJ2-1; tentative D call: TRBD2 (7 bases). The germline V gene encodes CDR1 LGHNA and CDR2 YNFKEQ. V dropped 2 bases and J dropped 8 bases, with 16 bases sitting between them. The CDR3 length is 15 residues. This chain's CDR3 is CASSQSEGGYDEQFF. The CDR3 DNA follows: TGTGCCAGCAGCCAATCGGAGGGGGGGTACGATGAGCAGTTCTTC.

V gene TRBV6-5 combines with J gene TRBJ1-1; 8 positions match TRBD1. V lost 0 bases and J lost 9; bases outside the gene matches: 9. Germline lookup yields CDR1 MNHEY and CDR2 SVGAGI. The length of the CDR3 is 15 residues. CDR3 nucleotide sequence: TGTGCCAGCAGTTACTCGATCACAGGGGGAATTAAAGCTTTCTTT. This encodes CASSYSITGGIKAFF.